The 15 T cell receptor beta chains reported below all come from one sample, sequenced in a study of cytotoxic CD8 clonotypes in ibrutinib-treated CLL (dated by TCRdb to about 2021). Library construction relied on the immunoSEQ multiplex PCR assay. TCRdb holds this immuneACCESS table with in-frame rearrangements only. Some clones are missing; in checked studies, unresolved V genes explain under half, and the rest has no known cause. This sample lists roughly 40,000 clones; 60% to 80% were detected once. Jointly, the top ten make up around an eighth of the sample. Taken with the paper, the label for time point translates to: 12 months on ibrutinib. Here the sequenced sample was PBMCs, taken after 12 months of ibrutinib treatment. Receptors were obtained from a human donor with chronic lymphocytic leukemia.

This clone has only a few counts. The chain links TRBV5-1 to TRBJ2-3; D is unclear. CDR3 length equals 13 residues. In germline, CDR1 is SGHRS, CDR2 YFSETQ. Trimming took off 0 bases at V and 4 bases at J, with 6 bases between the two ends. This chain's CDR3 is CASSLDGSDTQYF. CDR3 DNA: TGCGCCAGCAGCTTGGATGGCTCAGATACGCAGTATTTT.

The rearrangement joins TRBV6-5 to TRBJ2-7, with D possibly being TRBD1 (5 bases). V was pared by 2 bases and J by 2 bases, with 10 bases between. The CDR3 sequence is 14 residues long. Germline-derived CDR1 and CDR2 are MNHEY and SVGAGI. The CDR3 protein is CASSYKADTYEQYF. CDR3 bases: TGTGCCAGCAGTTACAAGGCGGACACCTACGAGCAGTACTTC.

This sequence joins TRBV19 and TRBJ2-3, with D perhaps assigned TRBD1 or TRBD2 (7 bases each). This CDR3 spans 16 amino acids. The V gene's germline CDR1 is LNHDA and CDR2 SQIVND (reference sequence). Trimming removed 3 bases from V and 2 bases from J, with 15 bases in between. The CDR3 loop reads CASSISGGGLTDTQYF. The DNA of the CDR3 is TGTGCCAGTAGTATTTCAGGGGGAGGGCTCACAGATACGCAGTATTTT.

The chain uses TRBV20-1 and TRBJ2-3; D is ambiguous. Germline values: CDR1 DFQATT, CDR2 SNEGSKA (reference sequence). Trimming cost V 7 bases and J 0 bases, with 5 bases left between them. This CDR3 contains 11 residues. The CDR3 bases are TGCAGTGGGATTAGCACAGATACGCAGTATTTT. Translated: CSGISTDTQYF.

CDR3 sequence (DNA): TGTGCCACCAGCAGAGGCCGGAACACTGAAGCTTTCTTT. It codes for CATSRGRNTEAFF. The J gene is TRBJ1-1, the V gene TRBV15; D unclear. The CDR3 has 13 amino acids. Germline-derived CDR1 and CDR2 are LNHNV and YYDKDF (reference sequence). V lost 1 base, J lost 1 base, and 4 bases lay in between.

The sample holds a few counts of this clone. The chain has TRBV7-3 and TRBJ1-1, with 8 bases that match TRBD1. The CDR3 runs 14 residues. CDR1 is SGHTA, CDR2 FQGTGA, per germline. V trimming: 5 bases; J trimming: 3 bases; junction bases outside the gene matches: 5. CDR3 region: CASSQTGDHTEAFF. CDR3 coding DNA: TGTGCCAGCAGCCAGACAGGGGACCACACTGAAGCTTTCTTT. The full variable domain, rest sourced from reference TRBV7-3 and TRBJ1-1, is GAGVSQTPSNKVTEKGKYVELRCDPISGHTALYWYRQSLGQGPEFLIYFQGTGAADDSGLPNDRFFAVRPEGSVSTLKIQRTERGDSAVYLCASSQTGDHTEAFFGQGTRLTVV.

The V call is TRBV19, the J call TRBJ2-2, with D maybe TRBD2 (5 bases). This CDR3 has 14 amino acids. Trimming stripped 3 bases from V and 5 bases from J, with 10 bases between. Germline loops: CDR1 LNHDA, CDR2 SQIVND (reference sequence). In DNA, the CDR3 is TGTGCCAGTAGTATCGGGGATCGGACCGGGGAGCTGTTTTTT. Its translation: CASSIGDRTGELFF. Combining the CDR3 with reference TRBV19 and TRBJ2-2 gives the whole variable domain DGGITQSPKYLFRKEGQNVTLSCEQNLNHDAMYWYRQDPGQGLRLIYYSQIVNDFQKGDIAEGYSVSREKKESFPLTVTSAQKNPTAFYLCASSIGDRTGELFFGEGSRLTVL.

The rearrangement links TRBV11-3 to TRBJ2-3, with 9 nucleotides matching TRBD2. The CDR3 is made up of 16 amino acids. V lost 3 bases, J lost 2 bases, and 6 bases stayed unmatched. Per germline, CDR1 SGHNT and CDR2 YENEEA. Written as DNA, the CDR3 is TGTGCCAGCAGCTTCGGGTCTAGCGGGGTCACAGATACGCAGTATTTT. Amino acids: CASSFGSSGVTDTQYF.

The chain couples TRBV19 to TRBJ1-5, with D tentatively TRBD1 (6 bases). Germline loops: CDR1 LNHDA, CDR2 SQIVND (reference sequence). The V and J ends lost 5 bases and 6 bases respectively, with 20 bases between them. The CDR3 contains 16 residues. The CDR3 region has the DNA TGTGCCAGTAGTTTGGAGACGCCAGGGGTGGGTCAGCCCCAGCATTTT. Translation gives CASSLETPGVGQPQHF.

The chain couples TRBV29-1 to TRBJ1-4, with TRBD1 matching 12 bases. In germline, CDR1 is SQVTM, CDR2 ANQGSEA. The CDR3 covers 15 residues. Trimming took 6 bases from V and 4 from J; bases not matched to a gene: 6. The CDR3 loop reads CSVGQGALGNEKLFF. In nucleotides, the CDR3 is TGCAGCGTGGGACAGGGGGCTCTGGGTAATGAAAAACTGTTTTTT.

The CDR3 DNA follows: TGCGCCAGCAGCCGGATACAGGGGAGGGAGACCCAGTACTTC. Translating it yields CASSRIQGRETQYF. The chain couples TRBV4-1 to TRBJ2-5; D perhaps matches TRBD1 (7 bases). This CDR3 has 14 residues. The V and J ends lost 4 bases and 5 bases respectively, with 14 bases between them. Per germline, CDR1 MGHRA and CDR2 YSYEKL.

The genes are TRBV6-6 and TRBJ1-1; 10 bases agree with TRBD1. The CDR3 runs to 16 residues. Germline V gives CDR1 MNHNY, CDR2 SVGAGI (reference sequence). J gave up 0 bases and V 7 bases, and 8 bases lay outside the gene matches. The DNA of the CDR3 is TGTGCCAGCATCGACAGGGGGCGGTGGATGAACACTGAAGCTTTCTTT. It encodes CASIDRGRWMNTEAFF.

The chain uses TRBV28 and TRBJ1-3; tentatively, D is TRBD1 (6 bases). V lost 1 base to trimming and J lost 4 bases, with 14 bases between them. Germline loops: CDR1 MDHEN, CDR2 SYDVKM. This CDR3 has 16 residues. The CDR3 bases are TGTGCCAGCAGTTTATCCGGGACATTGGGAGGAAACACCATATATTTT. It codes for CASSLSGTLGGNTIYF.

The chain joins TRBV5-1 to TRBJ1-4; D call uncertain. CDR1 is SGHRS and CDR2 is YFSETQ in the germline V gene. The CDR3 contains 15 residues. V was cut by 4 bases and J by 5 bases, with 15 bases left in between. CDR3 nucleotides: TGCGCCAGCAGCCCGGATCCGGGTTTGAATGAAAAACTGTTTTTT. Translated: CASSPDPGLNEKLFF. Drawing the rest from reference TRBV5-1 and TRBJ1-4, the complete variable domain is KAGVTQTPRYLIKTRGQQVTLSCSPISGHRSVSWYQQTPGQGLQFLFEYFSETQRNKGNFPGRFSGRQFSNSRSEMNVSTLELGDSALYLCASSPDPGLNEKLFFGSGTQLSVL.

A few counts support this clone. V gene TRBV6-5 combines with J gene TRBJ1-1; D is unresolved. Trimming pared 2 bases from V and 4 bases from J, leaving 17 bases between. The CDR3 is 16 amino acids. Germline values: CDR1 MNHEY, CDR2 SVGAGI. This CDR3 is CASSYQLTFRGTEAFF. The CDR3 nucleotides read TGTGCCAGCAGTTACCAGCTTACATTCAGAGGCACTGAAGCTTTCTTT.